These T cell receptor beta chains were read from a single sample in a study of T cells in Graves' hyperthyroidism and ophthalmopathy. TCRdb re-called the multiplex PCR reads with MiXCR, one entry per CDR3 protein. The repertoire holds over 45,000 distinct CDR3 sequences, approximately 52% seen once, with over 8% in the top ten. Sequenced input: blood. These receptors were obtained from a woman aged 45-60 years with Graves' ophthalmopathy. Both conserved end residues are part of each CDR3. A D gene is named only where the DNA matches it firmly. Not every row has a clone size; where given, it reads once, few, many or a size class.

J gene	D gene	V gene	clone size	CDR3 DNA	CDR3 protein
TRBJ2-7	TRBD2	TRBV7-7	NA	TGTGCCAGCAGCTTAGCGTCTAGCGGGAGCTACGAGCAGTACTTC	CASSLASSGSYEQYF
TRBJ2-3	TRBD2	TRBV19	NA	TGTGCCTGTAGTATAGCTTCTGGGCGGGGGGTCACAGATACGCAGTATTTT	CACSIASGRGVTDTQYF
TRBJ1-5	TRBD1	TRBV2	many	TGTGCCAGCAGTGAAACAGGGGTGAACAATCAGCCCCAGCATTTT	CASSETGVNNQPQHF
TRBJ2-3	NA	TRBV7-2	NA	TGCGCCAGCAGCCGAATAAGCCCGTTGGCAGGTACGCAGTATTTT	CASSRISPLAGTQYF
TRBJ2-3	TRBD2	TRBV27	NA	TGTGCCAGCAGCCAAAGTGGGACTAGCGGGTGGCTAAGCACAGATACGCAGTATTTT	CASSQSGTSGWLSTDTQYF
TRBJ1-6	NA	TRBV12-3/TRBV12-4	NA	TGTGCCAGCAGTCCAGGGGATAATTCACCCCTCCACTTT	CASSPGDNSPLHF
TRBJ2-1	TRBD2	TRBV10-3	many	TGTGCCATCTCCGGACTAGCGGGAGGGTACAATGAGCAGTTCTTC	CAISGLAGGYNEQFF
TRBJ2-2	TRBD1	TRBV24-1	many	TGTGCCACCAGTGATCTCACCGGGACAGGGGCGACCGGGGAGCTGTTTTTT	CATSDLTGTGATGELFF
TRBJ2-1	TRBD1	TRBV11-2	many	TGTGCCAGCAGCCCCGGGACAGGGGGGTACAATGAGCAGTTCTTC	CASSPGTGGYNEQFF
TRBJ2-5	TRBD2	TRBV15	many	TGTGCCACCAGCAGAGGACTAGCGGAAGAGACCCAGTACTTC	CATSRGLAEETQYF
TRBJ2-3	NA	TRBV7-9	NA	TGTGCCAGCAGCTACCAAGTCTGGGGGACAGATACGCAGTATTTT	CASSYQVWGTDTQYF
TRBJ2-1	NA	TRBV7-2	once	TGTGCCAGCAGCCGCCGGGGGGCGCATGAGCAGTTCTTC	CASSRRGAHEQFF
TRBJ1-1	NA	TRBV5-1	NA	TGCGCCAGCAGCCGCGAGGGCAGTAACACTGATGCTTTCTTT	CASSREGSNTDAFF
TRBJ1-1	TRBD1	TRBV4-1	NA	TGCGCCAGCAGCCAGGGGGACAGCATGAACACTGAAGCTTTCTTT	CASSQGDSMNTEAFF
TRBJ2-7	NA	TRBV12-3/TRBV12-4	NA	TGTGCCAGCAGTTTAGAAGCGGATTACTACGAGCAGTACTTC	CASSLEADYYEQYF
TRBJ1-5	NA	TRBV7-2	many	TGTGCCAGCAGCTTGTCTGGAATACAGAATCAGCCCCAGCATTTT	CASSLSGIQNQPQHF
TRBJ2-3	TRBD2	TRBV10-3	NA	TGTGCCATCAGTGGTGACAGGGAGACTAGCGGGGGGGATACGCAGTATTTT	CAISGDRETSGGDTQYF
TRBJ2-1	TRBD2	TRBV20-1	many	TGCAGTGCTACGGAAACTAGCGGGATTCTAGATGAGCAGTTCTTC	CSATETSGILDEQFF
TRBJ1-5	TRBD1	TRBV20-1	NA	TGCAGTGCAACTCGGACAGGGGGAATCCACGAGCATTTT	CSATRTGGIHEHF
TRBJ2-2	TRBD1	TRBV7-9	many	TGTGCCAGCAGCTTACCGCGGACAGGGGGAGCGAACACCGGGGAGCTGTTTTTT	CASSLPRTGGANTGELFF
TRBJ1-2	NA	TRBV5-1	NA	TGCGCCAGCAGCGGGGGGGGCGGGGGCTATGGCTACACCTTC	CASSGGGGGYGYTF
TRBJ1-3	TRBD1	TRBV5-1	many	TGCGCCAGCAGCGTGACAGGGGGGACGGCTGGAAACACCATATATTTT	CASSVTGGTAGNTIYF
TRBJ2-2	TRBD1	TRBV12-3/TRBV12-4	many	TGTGCCAGCAGGTCCGGGACAGTTAACACCGGGGAGCTGTTTTTT	CASRSGTVNTGELFF
TRBJ2-7	TRBD2	TRBV10-3	NA	TGTGCCATCAGTGACCCCGGGACTAGCGGGATATACGAGCAGTACTTC	CAISDPGTSGIYEQYF
TRBJ2-7	TRBD2	TRBV28	NA	TGTGCCTGCAGTTTTCCGGGACGGAGCGGGAGCAGCCTCTACGAGCAGTACTTC	CACSFPGRSGSSLYEQYF
TRBJ2-1	NA	TRBV19	many	TGTGCCAGTAAGTCTCTAGGGAGCTATGAGCAGTTCTTC	CASKSLGSYEQFF
TRBJ2-7	NA	TRBV20-1	many	TGCAGTGCTGGAATCTCCGACATCCCGCTATACGAGCAGTACTTC	CSAGISDIPLYEQYF
TRBJ1-5	NA	TRBV2	NA	TGTGCCAGCAGTGTATTAGCGGGGGATCAGCCCCAGCATTTT	CASSVLAGDQPQHF
TRBJ2-4	NA	TRBV20-1	many	TGCAGTGCTAGGGACTACTTAGCCAAAAACATTCAGTACTTC	CSARDYLAKNIQYF
TRBJ2-5	NA	TRBV20-1	NA	TGCAGTGCTCATGGTGGGGGAGTACGCGAGACCCAGTACTTC	CSAHGGGVRETQYF
TRBJ2-5	NA	TRBV11-2	many	TGTGCCAGCAGCTTACAGCAAGAGACCCAGTACTTC	CASSLQQETQYF
TRBJ1-2	NA	TRBV20-1	many	TGCAGTGCTGGAAACGACTACTATGGCTACACCTTC	CSAGNDYYGYTF
TRBJ2-4	NA	TRBV19	many	TGTGCCAGTAGTACCGCAGCGGACCTAAAAAACATTCAGTACTTC	CASSTAADLKNIQYF
TRBJ2-6	TRBD1	TRBV5-4	NA	TGTGCCAGCAGTAGGGGGCGCGACACTGAAGCTTTC	CASSRGRDTEAF
TRBJ2-1	TRBD2	TRBV20-1	NA	TGCAGTGCAGGGACTAGCGGGGGGGCGAATGAGCAGTTCTTC	CSAGTSGGANEQFF
TRBJ1-3	NA	TRBV5-1	once	TGCGCCAGCAGCTCGGGTAGCACCATATATTTT	CASSSGSTIYF
TRBJ2-7	TRBD1	TRBV5-1	NA	TGCGCCAGCAGCAACCGGGACAGCAGTAGCGAGCAGTACTTC	CASSNRDSSSEQYF
TRBJ2-1	NA	TRBV5-6	many	TGTGCCAGCAGCTTGCTTACTGGACTCGGCCACAATGAGCAGTTCTTC	CASSLLTGLGHNEQFF
TRBJ2-7	NA	TRBV28	many	TGTGCCAGCAGCCGCGGTCAGCCGTACGAGCAGTACTTC	CASSRGQPYEQYF
TRBJ2-3	NA	TRBV7-9	many	TGTGCCAGCAGCTTAGGGGACACCTACACAGATACGCAGTATTTT	CASSLGDTYTDTQYF
TRBJ2-3	TRBD2	TRBV5-5	NA	TGCGCCAGCAGCCACCGACTAGCGGGGAACACAGATACGCAGTATTTT	CASSHRLAGNTDTQYF
TRBJ2-7	TRBD2	TRBV2	medium-sized	TGTGCCAGCAGGCTAGCGGGAGCCTACGAGCAGTACTTC	CASRLAGAYEQYF
TRBJ2-2	TRBD2	TRBV5-1	NA	TGCGCCAGCAGCCAACTAGCGGGAGGAACCACCGGGGAGCTGTTTTTT	CASSQLAGGTTGELFF
TRBJ2-3	NA	TRBV6-6	many	TGTGCCAGCATTCAATACAGGGAAAGCACAGATACGCAGTATTTT	CASIQYRESTDTQYF
TRBJ1-6	TRBD1	TRBV9	NA	TGTGCCAGCAGCGCCAGGGACAGCAATTCACCCCTCCACTTT	CASSARDSNSPLHF
TRBJ2-4	NA	TRBV9	many	TGTGCCAGCAGCGTACAGGGGAGGAATCAGGACATTCAGTACTTC	CASSVQGRNQDIQYF
TRBJ2-2	NA	TRBV10-3	many	TGTGCCATCAGTGAGGACACGGCGGGAATCGGGGGGCTGTTTTTT	CAISEDTAGIGGLFF
TRBJ2-1	NA	TRBV5-6	many	TGTGCCAGCACCTGGCCCGGGAGCTCCTACAATGAGCAGTTCTTC	CASTWPGSSYNEQFF
TRBJ2-3	TRBD2	TRBV28	many	TGTGCCAGCAGTCAAACATTAGGACTAGCAGCCACGCAGTATTTT	CASSQTLGLAATQYF
TRBJ2-7	TRBD1	TRBV5-6	many	TGTGCCAGCAGCTTAGGGGACAGCTCCGAGCAGTACTTC	CASSLGDSSEQYF
TRBJ1-3	NA	TRBV29-1	medium-sized	TGCAGCGTTGAAGAGGGACGGTCTGGAAACACCATATATTTT	CSVEEGRSGNTIYF